The next 12 T cell receptor beta chains were all read from a single sample in a study of blood T cells in healthy people across ages. Together with a sample-barcoded 5' primer, a J-beta primer mix was included in a second PCR lasting roughly 6 to 12 cycles. TCRdb re-called the 5' RACE reads through MiXCR, storing one row per CDR3 protein. Found here are some 1.4 million distinct CDR3 sequences, about 43% of them singletons; the top ten hold less than 8%. Sequencing used blood. These receptors came from a woman in her late teens or twenties in good health.

This clonotype occurred a few times. CDR3 sequence: CSVDRGTGGRLGETQYF. The CDR3 region has the DNA TGCAGCGTTGATAGGGGGACAGGGGGTAGGTTGGGAGAGACCCAGTACTTC. The rearrangement uses TRBV29-1 and TRBJ2-5, with 11 bases identical to TRBD1. The CDR3 length is 17 residues. J lost 4 bases, V lost 3 bases, and 13 bases had no gene match. Germline CDR1 is SQVTM and CDR2 is ANQGSEA.

The chain combines TRBV7-9 with TRBJ2-7; D may correspond to TRBD1 or TRBD2 (5 bases each). CDR3 size: 15 residues. The germline gives CDR1 SEHNR, CDR2 FQNEAQ (reference sequence). The V end was cut by 11 bases, the J end by 3 bases, with 23 bases between. CDR3 amino acids: CASGAIGKSGYEQYF. DNA for the CDR3: TGTGCCTCCGGGGCCATCGGGAAAAGTGGCTACGAGCAGTACTTC.

This clonotype was seen ten or more times. For the CDR3, the DNA is TGTGCCAGCAGCTTAGATGGACAGGCAACCGGGGCCTTTCAGCCCCAGCATTTT. This encodes CASSLDGQATGAFQPQHF. V and J are TRBV11-2 and TRBJ1-5, with 7 positions matching TRBD1. The length of the CDR3 is 18 residues. CDR1 and CDR2 (germline): SGHAT, FQNNGV. Germline trimming cut 0 bases from V and 6 bases from J; bases unmatched to any gene: 14.

The chain uses TRBV7-9 and TRBJ2-7; D gene unclear. This CDR3 comprises 10 residues. Germline-derived CDR1 and CDR2 are SEHNR and FQNEAQ (reference sequence). Trimming pared 8 bases from V and 8 bases from J, leaving 10 bases between. The CDR3 DNA reads as TGTGCCAGCGTTGGATGGAAGCAGTACTTC. Protein: CASVGWKQYF.

This sequence joins TRBV20-1 and TRBJ2-1; D may correspond to TRBD1 or TRBD2 (6 bases each). Germline loops: CDR1 DFQATT, CDR2 SNEGSKA (reference sequence). The CDR3 runs 13 residues. V lost 5 bases, J lost 7 bases, and 15 bases lay in between. The CDR3 loop reads CSAPGGGMNEQFF. The CDR3 bases are TGCAGTGCTCCCGGGGGCGGGATGAATGAGCAGTTCTTC.

V is TRBV7-8 and J is TRBJ2-3, with D unresolved. This CDR3 is 12 amino acids long. CDR1 and CDR2 from the germline V gene are SGHVS and FQNEAQ. V lost 7 bases, J lost 6 bases, and 11 bases lay in between. In DNA, the CDR3 is TGTGCCAGCAAGCAGCTTACCGATACGCAGTATTTT. This codes for CASKQLTDTQYF. Full variable domain (rest looked up from reference TRBV7-8 and TRBJ2-3): GAGVSQSPRYKVAKRGQDVALRCDPISGHVSLFWYQQALGQGPEFLTYFQNEAQLDKSGLPSDRFFAERPEGSVSTLKIQRTQQEDSAVYLCASKQLTDTQYFGPGTRLTVL.

This clonotype has just a few counts. V is TRBV7-2 and J is TRBJ2-7, with D tentatively TRBD1 (6 bases). V was pared by 8 bases and J by 4 bases, with 15 bases between. Germline CDR1 and CDR2: SGHTA and FQGNSA. The CDR3 runs 13 residues. The CDR3 DNA is TGTGCCAGCGGCACGGGGACATATTACGAGCAGTACTTC. Amino acid sequence: CASGTGTYYEQYF. The variable domain in full, with the rest retrieved from reference TRBV7-2 and TRBJ2-7, is GAGVSQSPSNKVTEKGKDVELRCDPISGHTALYWYRQSLGQGLEFLIYFQGNSAPDKSGLPSDRFSAERTGGSVSTLTIQRTQQEDSAVYLCASGTGTYYEQYFGPGTRLTVT.

V is TRBV4-1 and J is TRBJ2-3, with D tentatively TRBD1 (6 bases). The CDR3 totals 16 residues. Looked up from germline, CDR1 is MGHRA and CDR2 is YSYEKL. Trimming removed 5 bases at V and 6 bases at J, with 21 bases between. CDR3 bases: TGCGCCAGCAGCTCACGGGACACTCTAGGTCGGGATACGCAGTATTTT. This sequence encodes CASSSRDTLGRDTQYF.

The chain is built from TRBV10-3 and TRBJ1-1; maybe TRBD1 (6 bases). There are 15 residues in the CDR3. Trimming left V 6 bases short and J 0 bases short, with 14 bases between. Germline CDR1 is ENHRY and CDR2 is SYGVKD. The CDR3 loop reads CAISSGQTMNTEAFF. The DNA for the CDR3 is TGTGCCATCAGCTCCGGACAGACTATGAACACTGAAGCTTTCTTT.

The chain links TRBV29-1 to TRBJ2-2; perhaps TRBD2 as D (5 bases). The CDR3 is 12 residues long. With 3 bases removed from V and 7 bases from J, the gap between germline ends came to 9 bases. Germline V gives CDR1 SQVTM, CDR2 ANQGSEA. CDR3 region: CSVEASHGELFF. In DNA, the CDR3 is TGCAGCGTTGAGGCTAGCCACGGGGAGCTGTTTTTT.

The rearrangement links TRBV2 to TRBJ2-1; TRBD2 matches 7 bases. Per germline, CDR1 SNHLY and CDR2 FYNNEI. The CDR3 has 16 residues. Trimming at V came to 8 bases and at J to 0 bases, leaving 10 bases not matched to a gene. CDR3 bases: TGTGCCAGCGGTGCTAGCGGTTATAGCTCCTACAATGAGCAGTTCTTC. Amino acids: CASGASGYSSYNEQFF.

The V gene is TRBV9, the J gene TRBJ2-5; D is unclear. Germline CDR1 and CDR2: SGDLS and YYNGEE. The CDR3 is 14 amino acids. The germline V and J ends were trimmed by 3 bases and 3 bases, with 12 bases remaining between them. CDR3 in DNA: TGTGCCAGCAGCGCATCTATTGGAAAAGAGACCCAGTACTTC. Translating gives CASSASIGKETQYF.